This TCR beta chain was obtained from a study of T cell repertoires in cytomegalovirus infection. Overall study: Public TCR beta signature analysis indicated the presence of both CMV infection and matching HLA type.

TCRdb re-called the reads with MiXCR, one entry per CDR3 protein. The data hold fewer than 300,000 distinct CDR3 sequences, with about a quarter observed a single time. J was trimmed by 9 bases and V by 1 base; bases with no gene match: 0. Per germline, CDR1 SEHNR and CDR2 FQNEAQ (reference sequence). This CDR3 spans 13 amino acids. There are many counts of this clonotype. No antigen is known for it. Study-wide findings and caveats: Predominance within the ex vivo response was attributable to HLA-C-restricted CMV-specific TCR beta clonotypes. The cumulative frequency of public TCR beta families distinguished individuals who carried CMV together with the relevant HLA.

The chain recombines TRBV7-9 with TRBJ2-7; 13 bases map to TRBD2. The specimen sequenced was PBMCs. This receptor was obtained from a human donor in good health (CMV status not recorded). Some clones in this sample may be carry-over from other donors' samples. CDR3 bases: TGTGCCAGCAGCTTAGGACTAGCGGGAGGGCAGTACTTC. It codes for CASSLGLAGGQYF.